Given below is one T cell receptor beta chain in context. No antigen is known for it. This sample was included in a study of beta chain features in type 1 diabetes. Whole-study results and caveats: PCR might preferentially amplify shorter templates, equally in patients and controls.

Expressed TCRB transcripts were sequenced, since all the RNA that had been isolated was reverse transcribed. The table came from immunoSEQ multiplex PCR; TCRdb's copy has only in-frame clones and leaves some out. Seen here are 130,000 to 150,000 clones, about 7% observed once, and the top ten hold approximately 1.4%. The CDR3 totals 14 residues. The germline V gene encodes CDR1 MNHNS and CDR2 SASEGT. The chain uses TRBV6-1 and TRBJ2-1; a weak D match, TRBD2 (6 bases). Sequences were obtained from central memory CD4+ T cells from blood. The origin of this receptor is a woman aged 25 to 39 in good health. CDR3 protein: CGSGYSGAYNEQFF. The CDR3 DNA reads as TGTGGAAGTGGCTACTCGGGGGCCTACAATGAGCAGTTCTTC.